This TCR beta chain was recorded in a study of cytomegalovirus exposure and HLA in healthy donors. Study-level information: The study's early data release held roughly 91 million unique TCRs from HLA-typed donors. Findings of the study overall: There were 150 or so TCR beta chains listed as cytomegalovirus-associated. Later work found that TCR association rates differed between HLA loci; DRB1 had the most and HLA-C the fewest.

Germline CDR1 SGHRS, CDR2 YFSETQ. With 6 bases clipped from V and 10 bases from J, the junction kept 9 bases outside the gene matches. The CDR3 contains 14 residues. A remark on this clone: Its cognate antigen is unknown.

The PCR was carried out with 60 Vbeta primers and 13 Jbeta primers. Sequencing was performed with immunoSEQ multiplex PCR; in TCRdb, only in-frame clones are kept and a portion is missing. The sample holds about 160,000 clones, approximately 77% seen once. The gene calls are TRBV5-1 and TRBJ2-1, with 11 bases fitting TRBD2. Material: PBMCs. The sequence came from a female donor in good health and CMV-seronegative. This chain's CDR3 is CASTLSGGAGEQFF. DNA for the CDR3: TGCGCCAGCACCCTTAGCGGGGGGGCGGGGGAGCAGTTCTTC.